The 5 T cell receptor beta chains below come from one sample, sequenced in a study of T cells in Graves' hyperthyroidism and ophthalmopathy. Authors of the study amplified TCR beta CDR3 regions from RNA transcripts. The HTBI primer set served for first-round RT-PCR of the TCR CDR3. TCRdb re-derived calls from the multiplex PCR reads in MiXCR, one entry per CDR3 protein. The sample records a few hundred thousand distinct CDR3 sequences, around 20% being singletons. Sequencing was carried out using blood. These receptor sequences come from a young man with Graves' hyperthyroidism.

This clonotype showed up many times. The chain recombines TRBV11-2 with TRBJ2-5, with 11 bases fitting TRBD2. The junction had 7 bases not matched to a gene; V was cut back by 6 bases and J by 4 bases. This CDR3 comprises 15 residues. In germline, CDR1 is SGHAT, CDR2 FQNNGV. The CDR3 region has the DNA TGTGCCAGCAGTTTTAGCGGGGGGGCCTCAGAGACCCAGTACTTC. It specifies CASSFSGGASETQYF.

With regard to this clonotype: This may stem from a read error, because a much larger clone lies one nucleotide away. V is TRBV5-1 and J is TRBJ1-1, with 7 bases fitting TRBD1. Germline lookup yields CDR1 SGHRS and CDR2 YFSETQ. The CDR3 has 15 residues. CDR3 residues: CASSLFQGGNTEACF. The CDR3 nucleotides read TGCGCCAGCAGCTTGTTTCAGGGGGGGAACACTGAAGCTTGCTTT.

Only a few counts were recorded for this clonotype. The chain carries TRBV5-5 and TRBJ2-7; D call uncertain. This CDR3 region has 14 residues. The germline V gene encodes CDR1 SGHKS and CDR2 YYEKEE (reference sequence). V dropped 3 bases and J dropped 3 bases, with 13 bases sitting between them. The CDR3 spells CASSSGSQLYEQYF. DNA for the CDR3: TGTGCCAGCAGCTCGGGTAGCCAACTCTACGAGCAGTACTTC.

Many counts were recorded for this clonotype. The chain has TRBV5-1 and TRBJ2-7; D gene ambiguous. The CDR3 consists of 14 residues. V lost 2 bases and J 3 bases, leaving 12 bases between the germline ends. From germline, CDR1 is SGHRS and CDR2 YFSETQ. CDR3 amino acids: CASSFYGSVYEQYF. CDR3 DNA: TGCGCCAGCAGCTTTTACGGGTCTGTCTACGAGCAGTACTTC.

V is TRBV27 and J is TRBJ1-5; D might be TRBD1 (5 bases). V was trimmed by 8 bases and J by 7 bases, leaving 12 bases between them. This CDR3 has 12 residues. Germline CDR1 reads MNHEY; CDR2 reads SMNVEV (reference sequence). For the CDR3, the DNA is TGTGCCAGCGGGGGGATGGGCCAGCCCCAGCATTTT. Amino acid sequence: CASGGMGQPQHF.